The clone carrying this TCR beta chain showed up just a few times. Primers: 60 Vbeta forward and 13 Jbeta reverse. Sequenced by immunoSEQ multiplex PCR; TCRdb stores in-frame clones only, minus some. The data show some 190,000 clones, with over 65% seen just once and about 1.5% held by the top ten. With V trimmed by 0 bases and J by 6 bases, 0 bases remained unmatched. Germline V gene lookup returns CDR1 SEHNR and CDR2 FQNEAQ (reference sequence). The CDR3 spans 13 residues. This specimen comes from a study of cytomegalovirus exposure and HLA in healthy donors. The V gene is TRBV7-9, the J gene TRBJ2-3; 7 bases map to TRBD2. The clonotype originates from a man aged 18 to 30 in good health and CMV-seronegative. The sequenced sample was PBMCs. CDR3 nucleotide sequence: TGTGCCAGCAGCTTAGCGGGAGGGGATACGCAGTATTTT. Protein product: CASSLAGGDTQYF.